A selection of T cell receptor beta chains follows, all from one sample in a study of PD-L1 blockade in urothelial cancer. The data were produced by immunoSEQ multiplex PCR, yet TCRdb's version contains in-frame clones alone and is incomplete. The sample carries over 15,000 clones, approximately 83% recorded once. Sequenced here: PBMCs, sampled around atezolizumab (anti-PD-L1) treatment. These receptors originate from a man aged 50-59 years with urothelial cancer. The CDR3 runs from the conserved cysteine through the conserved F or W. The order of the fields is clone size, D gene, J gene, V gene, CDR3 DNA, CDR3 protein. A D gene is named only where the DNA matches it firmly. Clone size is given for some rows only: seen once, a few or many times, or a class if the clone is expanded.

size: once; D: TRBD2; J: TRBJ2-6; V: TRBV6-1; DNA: TGTGCCAGCAGTGAACCGGGAGGGGGGCCCTCTGGGGCCAACGTCCTGACTTTC; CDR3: CASSEPGGGPSGANVLTF
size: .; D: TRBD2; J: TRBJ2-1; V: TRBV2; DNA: TGTGCCAGCAGGACCGGGACTAGCGGCTACAATGAGCAGTTCTTC; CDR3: CASRTGTSGYNEQFF
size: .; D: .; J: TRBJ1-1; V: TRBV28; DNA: TGTGCCAGCAGTTCGGGGGGGCCGGAAGCTTTCTTT; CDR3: CASSSGGPEAFF
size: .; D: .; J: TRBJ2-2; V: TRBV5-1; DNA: TGCGCCAGCAGCTTGGACGGTAGCTTTCGCACCGGGGAGCTGTTTTTT; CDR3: CASSLDGSFRTGELFF
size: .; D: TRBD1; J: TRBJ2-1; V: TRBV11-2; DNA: TGTGCCAGCAGCTCCCGGACAGGCCCTGGGTACAATGAGCAGTTCTTC; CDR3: CASSSRTGPGYNEQFF
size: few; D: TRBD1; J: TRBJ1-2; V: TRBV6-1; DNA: TGTGCCAGCACCAGGATCAGGGGGCGTGATGGCTACACCTTC; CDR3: CASTRIRGRDGYTF
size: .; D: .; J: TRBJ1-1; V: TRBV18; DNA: TGTGCCAGCTCACCCATGGAAGCGGTGGTTACTGAAGCTTTCTTT; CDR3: CASSPMEAVVTEAFF
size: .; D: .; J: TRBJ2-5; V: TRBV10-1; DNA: TGCGCCAGCAGTTTAAAGACCCAGTACTTC; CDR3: CASSLKTQYF
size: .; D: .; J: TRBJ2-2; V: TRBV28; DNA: TGTGCCAGCAGGTACAGAGCGAACACCGGGGAGCTGTTTTTT; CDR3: CASRYRANTGELFF
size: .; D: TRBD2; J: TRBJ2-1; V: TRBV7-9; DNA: TGTGCCAGCAGCTTAGTGAGCAGCGGGAGTTTAAATGAGCAGTTCTTC; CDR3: CASSLVSSGSLNEQFF
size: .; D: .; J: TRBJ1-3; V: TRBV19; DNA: TGTGCCAGTAGTATAACAGGGAATGGAAACACCATATATTTT; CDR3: CASSITGNGNTIYF
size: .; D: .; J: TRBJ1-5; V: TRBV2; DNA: TGTGCCAGCCACGGGGGGGCAATTCAGCCCCAGCATTTT; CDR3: CASHGGAIQPQHF
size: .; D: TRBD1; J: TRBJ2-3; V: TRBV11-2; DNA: TGTGCCAGCAGCTTAGAAGGCAGGGGGAAGACAGATACGCAGTATTTT; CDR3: CASSLEGRGKTDTQYF
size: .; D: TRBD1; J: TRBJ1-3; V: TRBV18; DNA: TGTGCCAGCTCATCTCGCCCCGGGACAGGGCCAGGAAACACCATATATTTT; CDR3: CASSSRPGTGPGNTIYF
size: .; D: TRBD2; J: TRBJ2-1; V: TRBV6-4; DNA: TGTGCCAGCAGTGCCGACTCGGGGGGGAATGAGCAGTTCTTC; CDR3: CASSADSGGNEQFF
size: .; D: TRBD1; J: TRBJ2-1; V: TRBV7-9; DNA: TGTGCCAGCAGGCCGCCGGGACAGGCTTACAATGAGCAGTTCTTC; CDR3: CASRPPGQAYNEQFF
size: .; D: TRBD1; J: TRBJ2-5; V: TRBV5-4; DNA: TGTGCCAGCAGCCTCAGACAGGGAAGCTCAGAGACCCAGTACTTC; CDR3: CASSLRQGSSETQYF
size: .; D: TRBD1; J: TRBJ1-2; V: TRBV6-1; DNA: TGTGCCAGCAGTGAACTTGGACAGGCAACTTCCAACTATGGCTACACCTTC; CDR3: CASSELGQATSNYGYTF
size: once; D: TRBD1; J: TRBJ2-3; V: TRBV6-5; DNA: TGTGCCAGCAGTTACTCGTGGACAGGGTCCACAGATACGCAGTATTTT; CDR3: CASSYSWTGSTDTQYF
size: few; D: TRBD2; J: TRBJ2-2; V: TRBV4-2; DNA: TGTGCCAGCAGCCAAGATGGGAGCGGGACTAGCGGGAGGTACACCGGGGAGCTGTTTTTT; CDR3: CASSQDGSGTSGRYTGELFF
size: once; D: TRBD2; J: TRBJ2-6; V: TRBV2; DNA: TGTGCCAGCAGACGACTAGCGGTCCGCTCTGGGGCCAACGTCCTGACTTTC; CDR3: CASRRLAVRSGANVLTF
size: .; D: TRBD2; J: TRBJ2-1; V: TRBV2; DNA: TGTGCCAGCAGTGAATTGGGGGGGAGCTCCTACAATGAGCAGTTCTTC; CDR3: CASSELGGSSYNEQFF
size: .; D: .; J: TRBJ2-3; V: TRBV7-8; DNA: TGTGCCAGCAGCTTTTTGTCAGGGGGCACAGATACGCAGTATTTT; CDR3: CASSFLSGGTDTQYF
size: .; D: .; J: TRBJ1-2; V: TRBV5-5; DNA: TGTGCCAGCAGCGAGGGACCGCGGGGGGGAGGCTACACCTTC; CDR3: CASSEGPRGGGYTF
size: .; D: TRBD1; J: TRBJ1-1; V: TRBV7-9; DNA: TGTGCCAGCAGCCAGAGGGGGCGCGGCACTGAAGCTTTCTTT; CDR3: CASSQRGRGTEAFF
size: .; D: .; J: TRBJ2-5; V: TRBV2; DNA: TGTGCCAGCAGTGCCGGGGAGACCCAGTACTTC; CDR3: CASSAGETQYF
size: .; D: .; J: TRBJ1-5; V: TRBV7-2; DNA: TGTGCCAGCAGCCCACGCGGGGGCGGGCCCCAGCATTTT; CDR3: CASSPRGGGPQHF
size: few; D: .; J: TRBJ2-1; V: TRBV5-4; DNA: TGTGCCAGCAGCGCCGACTATGCTGAGCAGTTCTTC; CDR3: CASSADYAEQFF